This T cell receptor (beta chain) was identified in a study of T cells in localized non-small cell lung cancer. Clones were sequenced by immunoSEQ multiplex PCR, and TCRdb holds only the in-frame ones, with some missing. The sample records fewer than 20,000 clones, roughly 86% being singletons. This specimen was peripheral blood mononuclear cells, taken before any cancer treatment. The clonotype was recovered from a male donor at least 60 years old with stage II lung adenocarcinoma.

The CDR3 DNA is TGTGCCAGCAGTGAGGGGACCGACTATGGCTACACCTTC. Its protein product is CASSEGTDYGYTF. This sequence joins TRBV2 and TRBJ1-2; possibly TRBD1 for D (5 bases). The CDR3 covers 13 residues. Trimming pared 3 bases from V and 3 bases from J, leaving 8 bases between. CDR1 is SNHLY and CDR2 is FYNNEI in the germline V gene. Full variable domain (rest looked up from reference TRBV2 and TRBJ1-2): EPEVTQTPSHQVTQMGQEVILRCVPISNHLYFYWYRQILGQKVEFLVSFYNNEISEKSEIFDDQFSVERPDGSNFTLKIRSTKLEDSAMYFCASSEGTDYGYTFGSGTRLTVV.